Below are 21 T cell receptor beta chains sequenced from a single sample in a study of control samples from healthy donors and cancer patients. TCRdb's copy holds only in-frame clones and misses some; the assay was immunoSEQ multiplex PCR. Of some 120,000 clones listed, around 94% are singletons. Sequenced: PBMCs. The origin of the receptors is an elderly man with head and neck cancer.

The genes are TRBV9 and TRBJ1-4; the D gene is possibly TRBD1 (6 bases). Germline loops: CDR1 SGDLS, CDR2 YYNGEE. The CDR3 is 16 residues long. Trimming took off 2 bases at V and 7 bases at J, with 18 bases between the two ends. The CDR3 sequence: CASSVGGLGVSEKLFF. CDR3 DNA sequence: TGTGCCAGCAGCGTCGGGGGGCTCGGGGTTAGTGAAAAACTGTTTTTT.

In nucleotides, the CDR3 is TGTGCCAGCAGTTTCGATAGGGGTTTGTTTGGCAATGAGCAGTTCTTC. Amino acids: CASSFDRGLFGNEQFF. The rearrangement uses TRBV27 and TRBJ2-1; D may be TRBD1 (5 bases). Germline assignment: CDR1 MNHEY and CDR2 SMNVEV (reference sequence). V was trimmed by 3 bases and J by 6 bases, leaving 18 bases between them. The CDR3 sequence is 16 residues long.

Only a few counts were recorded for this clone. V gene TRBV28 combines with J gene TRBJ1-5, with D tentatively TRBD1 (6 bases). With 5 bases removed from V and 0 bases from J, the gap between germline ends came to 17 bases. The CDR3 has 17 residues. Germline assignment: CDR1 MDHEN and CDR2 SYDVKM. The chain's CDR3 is CASSMDPGHLSNQPQHF. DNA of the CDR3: TGTGCCAGCAGTATGGACCCGGGACATCTTAGCAATCAGCCCCAGCATTTT.

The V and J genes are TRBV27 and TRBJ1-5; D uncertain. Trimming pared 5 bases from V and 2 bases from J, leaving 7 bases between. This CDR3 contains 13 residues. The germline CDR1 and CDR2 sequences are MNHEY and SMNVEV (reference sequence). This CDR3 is CASSTYGNQPQHF. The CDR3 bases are TGTGCCAGCAGTACCTATGGCAATCAGCCCCAGCATTTT.

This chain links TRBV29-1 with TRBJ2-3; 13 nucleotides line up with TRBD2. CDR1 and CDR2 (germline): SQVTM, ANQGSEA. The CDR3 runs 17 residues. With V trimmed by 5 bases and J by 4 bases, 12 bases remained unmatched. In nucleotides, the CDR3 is TGCAGCGTTCACACTAGCGGGGGGGCAGGCCTTCCAGATACGCAGTATTTT. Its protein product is CSVHTSGGAGLPDTQYF.

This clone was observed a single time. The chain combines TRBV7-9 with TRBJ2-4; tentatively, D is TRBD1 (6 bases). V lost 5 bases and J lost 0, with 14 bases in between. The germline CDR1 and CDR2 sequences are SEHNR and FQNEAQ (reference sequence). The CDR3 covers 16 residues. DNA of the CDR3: TGTGCCAGCAGCCACGTGGGGGCACTAGCCAAAAACATTCAGTACTTC. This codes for CASSHVGALAKNIQYF.

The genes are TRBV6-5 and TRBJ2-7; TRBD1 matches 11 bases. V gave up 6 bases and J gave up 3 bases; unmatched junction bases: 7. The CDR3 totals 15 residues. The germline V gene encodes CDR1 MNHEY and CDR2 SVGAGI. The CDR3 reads CASRAGTGGIYEQYF. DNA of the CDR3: TGTGCCAGCAGAGCTGGGACAGGGGGTATCTACGAGCAGTACTTC.

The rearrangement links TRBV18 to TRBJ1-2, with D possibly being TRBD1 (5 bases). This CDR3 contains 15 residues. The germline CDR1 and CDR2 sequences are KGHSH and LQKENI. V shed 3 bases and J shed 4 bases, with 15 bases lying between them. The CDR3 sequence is CASSPQPGRGYGYTF. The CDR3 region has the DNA TGTGCCAGCTCACCCCAGCCAGGGCGCGGCTATGGCTACACCTTC.

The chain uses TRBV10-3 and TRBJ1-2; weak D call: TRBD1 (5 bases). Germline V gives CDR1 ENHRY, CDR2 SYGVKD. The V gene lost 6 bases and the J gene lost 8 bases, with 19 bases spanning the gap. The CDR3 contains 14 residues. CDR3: CAISGGTSHFGYTF. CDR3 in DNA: TGTGCCATCAGCGGAGGGACGTCCCATTTCGGCTACACCTTC.

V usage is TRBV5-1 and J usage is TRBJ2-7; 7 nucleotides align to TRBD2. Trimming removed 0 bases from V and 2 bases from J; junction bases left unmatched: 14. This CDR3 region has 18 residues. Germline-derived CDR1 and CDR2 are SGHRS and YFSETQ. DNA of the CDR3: TGCGCCAGCAGCTTGGACATGTATCACTCTAGCGGTACCTACGAGCAGTACTTC. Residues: CASSLDMYHSSGTYEQYF.

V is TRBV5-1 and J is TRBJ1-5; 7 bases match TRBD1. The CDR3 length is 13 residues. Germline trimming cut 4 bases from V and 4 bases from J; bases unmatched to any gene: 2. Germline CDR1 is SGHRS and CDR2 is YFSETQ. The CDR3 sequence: CASSPGQNQPQHF. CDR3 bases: TGCGCCAGCAGCCCGGGACAGAATCAGCCCCAGCATTTT.

Written as DNA, the CDR3 is TGTGCCAGCACCGCCCTGAGGGGTGGTGGCTACACCTTC. It codes for CASTALRGGGYTF. The chain couples TRBV6-5 to TRBJ1-2, with D perhaps TRBD1 (5 bases). Looked up from germline, CDR1 is MNHEY and CDR2 is SVGAGI. The CDR3 loop spans 13 amino acids. V was clipped by 7 bases and J by 7 bases, with 16 bases between them.

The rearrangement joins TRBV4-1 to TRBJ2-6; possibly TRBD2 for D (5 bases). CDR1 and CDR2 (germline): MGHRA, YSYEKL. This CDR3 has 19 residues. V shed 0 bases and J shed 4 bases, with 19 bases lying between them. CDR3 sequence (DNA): TGCGCCAGCAGCCAAGATAATACGGTGGCGGGTCCGGGGGCCAACGTCCTGACTTTC. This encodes CASSQDNTVAGPGANVLTF.

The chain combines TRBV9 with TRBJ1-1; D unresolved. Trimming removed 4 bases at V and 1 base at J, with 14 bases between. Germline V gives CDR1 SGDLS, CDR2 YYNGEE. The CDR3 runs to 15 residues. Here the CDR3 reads CASSPTNIRNTEAFF. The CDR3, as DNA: TGTGCCAGCAGCCCAACAAATATTCGGAACACTGAAGCTTTCTTT.

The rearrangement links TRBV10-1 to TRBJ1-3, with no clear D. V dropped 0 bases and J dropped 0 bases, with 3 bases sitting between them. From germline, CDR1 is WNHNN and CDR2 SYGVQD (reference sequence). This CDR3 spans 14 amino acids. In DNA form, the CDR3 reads TGCGCCAGCAGTGAGTCAGGCTCTGGAAACACCATATATTTT. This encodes CASSESGSGNTIYF.

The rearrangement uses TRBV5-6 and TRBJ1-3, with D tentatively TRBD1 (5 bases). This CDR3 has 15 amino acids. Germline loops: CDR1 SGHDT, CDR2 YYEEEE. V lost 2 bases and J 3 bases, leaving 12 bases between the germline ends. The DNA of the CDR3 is TGTGCCAGCAGCTTCCTCGGGACCTATGGAAACACCATATATTTT. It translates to CASSFLGTYGNTIYF.

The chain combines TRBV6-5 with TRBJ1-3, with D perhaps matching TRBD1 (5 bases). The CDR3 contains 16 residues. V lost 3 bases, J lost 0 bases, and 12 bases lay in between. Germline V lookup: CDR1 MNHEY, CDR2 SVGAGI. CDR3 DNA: TGTGCCAGCAGTTATAACCGGCAGGGCTCTGGAAACACCATATATTTT. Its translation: CASSYNRQGSGNTIYF.

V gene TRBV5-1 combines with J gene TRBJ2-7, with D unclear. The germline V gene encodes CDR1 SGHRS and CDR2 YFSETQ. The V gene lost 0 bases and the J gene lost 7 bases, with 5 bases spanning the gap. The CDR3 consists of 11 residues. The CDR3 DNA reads TGCGCCAGCAGCTTGGGCCGGGAGCAGTACTTC. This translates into CASSLGREQYF.

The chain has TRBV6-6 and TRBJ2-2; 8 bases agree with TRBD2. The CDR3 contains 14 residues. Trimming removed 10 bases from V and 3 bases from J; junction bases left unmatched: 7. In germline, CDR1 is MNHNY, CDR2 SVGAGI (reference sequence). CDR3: CATEREMHTGELFF. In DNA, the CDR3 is TGTGCCACGGAGCGGGAGATGCACACCGGGGAGCTGTTTTTT.

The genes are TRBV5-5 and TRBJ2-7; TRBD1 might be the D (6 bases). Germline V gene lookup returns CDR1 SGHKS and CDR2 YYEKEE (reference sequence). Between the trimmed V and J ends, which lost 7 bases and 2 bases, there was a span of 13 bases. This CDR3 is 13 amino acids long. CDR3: CASSGQFTYEQYF. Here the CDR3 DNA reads TGTGCCAGCTCCGGACAGTTTACCTACGAGCAGTACTTC.

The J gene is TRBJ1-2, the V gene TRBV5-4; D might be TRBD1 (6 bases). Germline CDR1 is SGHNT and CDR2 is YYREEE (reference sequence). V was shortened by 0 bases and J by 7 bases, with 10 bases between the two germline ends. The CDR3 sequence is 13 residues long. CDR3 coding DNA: TGTGCCAGCAGCTTGGTGGGGGGCTCTGGCTACACCTTC. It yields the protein CASSLVGGSGYTF. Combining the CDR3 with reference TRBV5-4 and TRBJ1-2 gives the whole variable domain ETGVTQSPTHLIKTRGQQVTLRCSSQSGHNTVSWYQQALGQGPQFIFQYYREEENGRGNFPPRFSGLQFPNYSSELNVNALELDDSALYLCASSLVGGSGYTFGSGTRLTVV.